These 23 T cell receptor beta chains were sequenced from one sample in a study of shared clonotypes between healthy human individuals. Repertoires were generated with immunoSEQ multiplex PCR, while TCRdb's copy carries only in-frame clones and drops some. The profile shows more than 2,000,000 clones, about 92% of them singletons. Source material: naive CD4+ T cells sorted from blood. Subset in this sample: CD45RA+ positively selected. These receptors originate from a man aged 18 to 30 in good health.

The J gene is TRBJ2-5, the V gene TRBV9; TRBD2 matches 7 bases. V lost 4 bases, J lost 4 bases, and 10 bases stayed unmatched. The CDR3 runs 15 residues. CDR1 and CDR2 from the germline V gene are SGDLS and YYNGEE. CDR3 amino acids: CASSPQAGAVETQYF. DNA of the CDR3: TGTGCCAGCAGCCCTCAGGCGGGAGCCGTAGAGACCCAGTACTTC.

This chain connects TRBV7-9 to TRBJ2-5; 8 bases fit TRBD2. CDR1 is SEHNR and CDR2 is FQNEAQ in the germline V gene (reference sequence). The junction had 15 bases not matched to a gene; V was cut back by 5 bases and J by 1 base. The CDR3 runs 18 residues. CDR3 bases: TGTGCCAGCAGCCCCCAATATGAGCGGGGGAAGATCCAAGAGACCCAGTACTTC. It translates to CASSPQYERGKIQETQYF.

This clone was observed once. The chain uses TRBV7-9 and TRBJ2-3; D uncertain. Germline CDR1 SEHNR, CDR2 FQNEAQ (reference sequence). V was cut by 1 base and J by 3 bases, with 11 bases left in between. There are 15 residues in the CDR3. The CDR3 region is CASSLGRVRTDTQYF. DNA of the CDR3: TGTGCCAGCAGCTTAGGAAGGGTACGAACAGATACGCAGTATTTT.

In nucleotides, the CDR3 is TGTGCCAGCAGTTACCCAAGCGGTTACAACTCCTACGAGCAGTACTTC. Its translation: CASSYPSGYNSYEQYF. The chain has TRBV6-5 and TRBJ2-7; perhaps TRBD2 as D (5 bases). Germline V CDR1 and CDR2: MNHEY, SVGAGI. CDR3 size: 16 residues. The ends were cut back, 2 bases at V and 0 bases at J, with 14 bases in the middle.

This clone has a single count. The gene calls are TRBV7-6 and TRBJ2-7, with 10 bases aligning to TRBD2. The germline V gene encodes CDR1 SGHVS and CDR2 FNYEAQ. J gave up 0 bases and V 1 base, and 0 bases lay outside the gene matches. This CDR3 is 15 amino acids long. The CDR3 protein is CASSLVAGGSYEQYF. The DNA of the CDR3 is TGTGCCAGCAGCTTAGTAGCGGGGGGCTCCTACGAGCAGTACTTC.

The V and J genes are TRBV2 and TRBJ2-1; 7 bases line up with TRBD2. Germline CDR1 reads SNHLY; CDR2 reads FYNNEI. V was pared by 6 bases and J by 2 bases, with 4 bases of the junction left unmatched. This CDR3 is built from 14 residues. The CDR3 nucleotides are TGTGCCAGCAGGGGCGGGGGAACCTACAATGAGCAGTTCTTC. It encodes CASRGGGTYNEQFF.

J is TRBJ2-7 and V is TRBV9; 11 nucleotides match TRBD2. CDR3 length: 15 residues. From germline, CDR1 is SGDLS and CDR2 YYNGEE. V was pared by 4 bases and J by 5 bases, with 8 bases of the junction left unmatched. This CDR3 is CASSPILAGADEQYF. CDR3 DNA sequence: TGTGCCAGCAGCCCCATACTAGCGGGGGCCGACGAGCAGTACTTC.

The V call is TRBV5-4, the J call TRBJ2-5; possible D gene TRBD2, 7 bases. Trimming took 2 bases from V and 4 from J, leaving 15 bases between them. This CDR3 comprises 15 residues. Germline V gene lookup returns CDR1 SGHNT and CDR2 YYREEE (reference sequence). DNA for the CDR3: TGTGCCAGCAGCTTTCTCGGGGGGCGCAGAGAGACCCAGTACTTC. It translates to CASSFLGGRRETQYF.

J is TRBJ2-7 and V is TRBV5-1, with TRBD1 matching 9 bases. The CDR3 sequence is 14 residues long. Germline CDR1 is SGHRS and CDR2 is YFSETQ. The V segment lost 4 bases and the J segment 5 bases; nucleotides outside the gene matches: 7. CDR3 amino acids: CASSIQGATDEQYF. The CDR3 DNA follows: TGCGCCAGCAGCATACAGGGGGCGACCGACGAGCAGTACTTC.

This chain links TRBV2 with TRBJ2-2, with TRBD2 matching 7 bases. The CDR3 consists of 15 residues. Germline CDR1 SNHLY, CDR2 FYNNEI. With V trimmed by 5 bases and J by 4 bases, 7 bases remained unmatched. The CDR3 sequence: CASSSAGAGTGELFF. For the CDR3, the DNA is TGTGCCAGCAGTTCTGCGGGAGCGGGCACCGGGGAGCTGTTTTTT.

CDR3 region: CASSISGGTEVQFF. In DNA, the CDR3 is TGTGCCAGTAGTATCTCGGGGGGGACAGAGGTACAGTTCTTC. The chain has TRBV19 and TRBJ2-1, with a possible D match to TRBD2 (8 bases). The CDR3 spans 14 residues. Trimming stripped 3 bases from V and 13 bases from J, with 19 bases between. In germline, CDR1 is LNHDA, CDR2 SQIVND (reference sequence).

CDR3 amino acids: CASSWAPGVDTEAFF. CDR3 DNA: TGTGCCAGCAGCTGGGCTCCAGGGGTCGACACTGAAGCTTTCTTT. V usage is TRBV5-5 and J usage is TRBJ1-1; perhaps TRBD1 as D (6 bases). CDR1 and CDR2 (germline): SGHKS, YYEKEE (reference sequence). There are 15 residues in the CDR3. V lost 3 bases and J lost 3, with 15 bases in between.

To note about this clone: One junction end does not reproduce the germline sequence, and a read error may be involved. Other DNA sequences in the sample encode the same CDR3. This chain joins TRBV18 and TRBJ2-7; D gene ambiguous. Germline CDR1 reads KGHSH; CDR2 reads LQKENI. The CDR3 runs 12 residues. The CDR3 region is CASSSPSYEQYF. The CDR3 coding sequence is TGTGCCAGCTCATCACCTTCCTACGAGCAGTACTTC.

This chain joins TRBV2 and TRBJ2-7, with D possibly matching TRBD2 (6 bases). Germline assignment: CDR1 SNHLY and CDR2 FYNNEI. V lost 8 bases and J 0 bases, leaving 17 bases between the germline ends. This CDR3 is built from 15 residues. CDR3 residues: CASAVEGSSSYEQYF. DNA of the CDR3: TGTGCCAGCGCGGTGGAGGGGAGCAGCTCCTACGAGCAGTACTTC.

The chain combines TRBV5-1 with TRBJ1-2; a possible D gene is TRBD1 (6 bases). CDR1 and CDR2 from the germline V gene are SGHRS and YFSETQ. The ends were cut back, 4 bases at V and 3 bases at J, with 10 bases in the middle. The length of the CDR3 is 13 residues. CDR3 nucleotide sequence: TGCGCCAGCAGCCGGGACATTTACTATGGCTACACCTTC. This codes for CASSRDIYYGYTF.

Points on this clone: This same CDR3 is encoded by further DNA sequences in the sample. The rearrangement links TRBV6-5 to TRBJ1-2; 7 bases fit TRBD1. Germline V CDR1 and CDR2: MNHEY, SVGAGI. The CDR3 covers 14 residues. V shed 2 bases and J 4 bases; nucleotides not matched to a gene: 4. CDR3 nucleotides: TGTGCCAGCAGTTACCGGGACAGAGGCTATGGCTACACCTTC. Protein sequence: CASSYRDRGYGYTF.

Comments on this clone: The same CDR3 can be traced to other DNA sequences in this sample. The V and J genes are TRBV7-9 and TRBJ2-7, with D tentatively TRBD2 (6 bases). Germline assignment: CDR1 SEHNR and CDR2 FQNEAQ (reference sequence). Trimming cost V 1 base and J 5 bases, with 9 bases left between them. This CDR3 is built from 13 residues. The CDR3 DNA is TGTGCCAGCAGCTTAGGGCTAGCGAACGAGCAGTACTTC. Translating gives CASSLGLANEQYF. Filled out from reference TRBV7-9 and TRBJ2-7, the complete variable domain reads DTGVSQNPRHKITKRGQNVTFRCDPISEHNRLYWYRQTLGQGPEFLTYFQNEAQLEKSRLLSDRFSAERPKGSFSTLEIQRTEQGDSAMYLCASSLGLANEQYFGPGTRLTVT.

V gene TRBV28 combines with J gene TRBJ1-2; D gene unclear. This CDR3 contains 15 residues. CDR1 and CDR2 from the germline V gene are MDHEN and SYDVKM. V was trimmed by 1 base and J by 6 bases, leaving 15 bases between them. In DNA form, the CDR3 reads TGTGCCAGCAGTTTATTGAGTCGGATCTGGGATGGCTACACCTTC. Translated: CASSLLSRIWDGYTF.

The V and J genes are TRBV7-2 and TRBJ1-5; D may be TRBD1 (5 bases). CDR1 and CDR2 from the germline V gene are SGHTA and FQGNSA. V was clipped by 5 bases and J by 1 base, with 15 bases between them. CDR3 size: 16 residues. The CDR3 region is CASSPRGLTSNQPQHF. DNA of the CDR3: TGTGCCAGCAGCCCAAGGGGCCTGACGAGCAATCAGCCCCAGCATTTT.

This chain connects TRBV15 to TRBJ2-4; perhaps TRBD2 as D (5 bases). The length of the CDR3 is 14 residues. CDR1 LNHNV and CDR2 YYDKDF come from the germline V gene (reference sequence). The V gene lost 7 bases and the J gene lost 1 base, with 11 bases spanning the gap. CDR3 amino acids: CATTAGWAKNIQYF. DNA for the CDR3: TGTGCCACCACGGCGGGTTGGGCCAAAAACATTCAGTACTTC. Based on the CDR3 plus reference TRBV15 and TRBJ2-4, the full variable domain is DAMVIQNPRYQVTQFGKPVTLSCSQTLNHNVMYWYQQKSSQAPKLLFHYYDKDFNNEADTPDNFQSRRPNTSFCFLDIRSPGLGDTAMYLCATTAGWAKNIQYFGAGTRLSVL.

The chain employs TRBV25-1 and TRBJ1-6, with D unresolved. The V gene lost 2 bases and the J gene lost 3 bases, with 5 bases spanning the gap. The CDR3 is made up of 14 amino acids. CDR1 MGHDK and CDR2 SYGVNS come from the germline V gene. The chain's CDR3 is CASSEGVYNSPLHF. As DNA, the CDR3 is TGTGCCAGCAGTGAAGGGGTCTATAATTCACCCCTCCACTTT.

This clone was counted a single time. CDR3 amino acids: CASSQRQASGNTIYF. DNA of the CDR3: TGTGCCAGCAGCCAAAGACAGGCCTCTGGAAACACCATATATTTT. The genes are TRBV7-2 and TRBJ1-3; TRBD1 is a possible D gene (6 bases). The germline V gene encodes CDR1 SGHTA and CDR2 FQGNSA. V gave up 5 bases and J gave up 0 bases, with 11 bases separating them. This CDR3 contains 15 residues.

The sample holds a few counts of this clone. This rearrangement joins TRBV30 to TRBJ1-1; no clear D. The germline V gene has CDR1 GTSNPN and CDR2 SVGIG (reference sequence). Trimming shortened V by 1 base and J by 0 bases, and 12 bases separated the two germline ends. The CDR3 covers 15 residues. In DNA form, the CDR3 reads TGTGCCTGGAGTGAGGGAGTGAGGTTGAACACTGAAGCTTTCTTT. Translating it yields CAWSEGVRLNTEAFF.